The next 16 T cell receptor beta chains were all read from a single sample in a study of blood T cells in healthy people across ages. Sample-barcoded 5' priming and a J-beta primer mix drove a second PCR of 7 to 11 cycles. A single record per CDR3 protein comes from TCRdb applying MiXCR to the 5' RACE reads. The sample consists of more than 800,000 distinct CDR3 sequences, roughly 26% of them appearing once. The sample comprised blood. The receptor source for this set is a woman older than 75 in good health.

This clonotype was recorded a few times. The rearrangement links TRBV3-1 to TRBJ2-3, with D possibly matching TRBD2 (6 bases). Trimming took 4 bases from V and 5 from J, leaving 19 bases between them. The CDR3 consists of 16 residues. Germline-derived CDR1 and CDR2 are LGHDT and YNNKEL (reference sequence). The CDR3 region is CASSRRDWAGQDTQYF. The CDR3 bases are TGTGCCAGCAGCCGACGAGACTGGGCGGGGCAAGATACGCAGTATTTT.

The chain joins TRBV5-1 to TRBJ1-2; 9 bases are shared with TRBD1. Germline CDR1 reads SGHRS; CDR2 reads YFSETQ. The length of the CDR3 is 15 residues. Losses at the gene ends were 3 bases for V and 5 bases for J; bases not matched to a gene: 8. The CDR3 spells CASSWGQGGPYGYTF. The CDR3 DNA reads as TGCGCCAGCAGCTGGGGACAGGGTGGCCCTTATGGCTACACCTTC.

This clonotype was seen a few times. The chain joins TRBV9 to TRBJ2-3; D tentatively reads TRBD1 or TRBD2 (5 bases each). CDR1 SGDLS and CDR2 YYNGEE come from the germline V gene. CDR3 length equals 16 residues. V lost 3 bases, J lost 3 bases, and 17 bases lay in between. This CDR3 is CASSGTARVGTDTQYF. The DNA for the CDR3 is TGTGCCAGCAGCGGGACTGCCAGGGTAGGGACAGATACGCAGTATTTT.

This clonotype was seen repeatedly, ten times or more. This chain uses TRBV6-2 or TRBV6-3 with TRBJ1-6, with D uncertain. This CDR3 comprises 14 residues. Germline loops: CDR1 MNHEY, CDR2 SVGEGT. V gave up 3 bases and J gave up 7 bases, with 10 bases separating them. CDR3 sequence: CASSYQLVNSPLHF. The CDR3 DNA follows: TGTGCCAGCAGTTATCAACTGGTGAATTCACCCCTCCACTTT.

The chain carries TRBV4-1 and TRBJ2-7, with TRBD2 as a possible D gene (6 bases). Looked up from germline, CDR1 is MGHRA and CDR2 is YSYEKL. The CDR3 totals 15 residues. The V gene lost 4 bases and the J gene lost 2 bases, with 15 bases spanning the gap. CDR3 coding DNA: TGCGCCAGCAGCCTTGGAGGGAGTTCCCCCTACGAGCAGTACTTC. Protein sequence: CASSLGGSSPYEQYF.

The sample holds a few counts of this clonotype. This may arise from a read error, as a much more abundant clone is one base away. This sequence joins TRBV7-2 and TRBJ2-6; 8 nucleotides align to TRBD2. The CDR3 loop spans 17 amino acids. From germline, CDR1 is SGHTA and CDR2 FQGNSA. The CDR3 protein is CASSPQGTGGGANALTF. The CDR3 DNA reads TGTGCCAGCAGCCCCCAGGGGACGGGAGGGGGGGCCAACGCCCTGACTTTC.

The sample holds many counts of this clonotype. The V and J genes are TRBV5-1 and TRBJ2-5; the D gene is possibly TRBD1 (5 bases). V was cut by 2 bases and J by 5 bases, with 13 bases left in between. The length of the CDR3 is 14 residues. The V gene's germline CDR1 is SGHRS and CDR2 YFSETQ. CDR3 bases: TGCGCCAGCAGCTTCTCCAGGGATGTGGAGACCCAGTACTTC. Translation: CASSFSRDVETQYF.

The genes are TRBV20-1 and TRBJ1-5; a possible D gene is TRBD1 (6 bases). CDR3 length: 14 amino acids. The germline gives CDR1 DFQATT, CDR2 SNEGSKA (reference sequence). The V gene lost 2 bases and the J gene lost 6 bases, with 14 bases spanning the gap. The CDR3: CSARNRASSQPQHF. CDR3 coding DNA: TGCAGTGCTAGAAACAGGGCTTCAAGTCAGCCCCAGCATTTT.

This clonotype has ten or more counts. The rearrangement links TRBV11-2 to TRBJ2-7; D might be TRBD1 (5 bases). CDR1 and CDR2 (germline): SGHAT, FQNNGV. The CDR3 spans 14 residues. V was shortened by 1 base and J by 3 bases, with 10 bases between the two germline ends. CDR3 sequence reads: CASSLVNRLYEQYF. The DNA for the CDR3 is TGTGCCAGCAGCTTAGTTAACAGGCTCTACGAGCAGTACTTC.

The chain couples TRBV11-1 to TRBJ2-1; 7 positions match TRBD2. This CDR3 contains 15 residues. V was pared by 7 bases and J by 0 bases, with 6 bases of the junction left unmatched. CDR1 SGHAT and CDR2 FQDESV come from the germline V gene (reference sequence). The CDR3 DNA reads as TGTGCCAGCAAGGGAGGGGCGAGCTCCTACAATGAGCAGTTCTTC. This encodes CASKGGASSYNEQFF.

This clonotype was counted many times. The J gene is TRBJ1-5, the V gene TRBV27; D unclear. This CDR3 has 14 residues. V lost 10 bases and J lost 1, with 14 bases in between. The germline V gene encodes CDR1 MNHEY and CDR2 SMNVEV (reference sequence). The DNA of the CDR3 is TGTGCCACCTCGGCCGTGTGGAGCAATCAGCCCCAGCATTTT. Its translation: CATSAVWSNQPQHF.

This clonotype was recorded many times. The chain employs TRBV12-3 or TRBV12-4 and TRBJ2-1, with D possibly matching TRBD2 (5 bases). This CDR3 contains 14 residues. V gave up 4 bases and J gave up 4 bases, with 11 bases separating them. CDR3 residues: CASSSPGSYNEQFF. CDR3 bases: TGTGCCAGCAGTTCGCCGGGAAGTTACAATGAGCAGTTCTTC.

Details on this clonotype: The CDR3 end shows no conserved phenylalanine or tryptophan, and so a read error is likely. The chain is built from TRBV6-5 and TRBJ2-5; D might be TRBD1 (6 bases). The CDR3 has 14 residues. Germline V gene sequence: CDR1 MNHEY, CDR2 SVGAGI. The CDR3 reads CAGSYRAPQETQYL. Here the CDR3 DNA reads TGTGCCGGCAGTTACAGGGCACCACAAGAGACCCAGTACCTC.

Details on this clonotype: A much larger clone lies a single base off, so this may be a read error. This chain links TRBV27 with TRBJ2-5; no reliable D call. CDR3 length equals 16 residues. Germline V gene data show CDR1 as MNHEY and CDR2 as SMNVEV (reference sequence). V lost 2 bases to trimming and J lost 11 bases, with 24 bases between them. DNA for the CDR3: TGTGCCAGCAGTTTACGGTCAGGCCTAACCTACAATGAGCAGTACTTC. It yields the protein CASSLRSGLTYNEQYF.

In its sample, this clonotype was seen a few times. The genes are TRBV5-1 and TRBJ1-1, with 9 bases aligning to TRBD1. V lost 4 bases, J lost 7 bases, and 8 bases stayed unmatched. CDR1 and CDR2 (germline): SGHRS, YFSETQ. This CDR3 has 14 amino acids. The CDR3 region is CASSPGQGGSEAFF. CDR3 sequence (DNA): TGCGCCAGCAGCCCGGGACAGGGAGGCAGTGAAGCTTTCTTT. Full variable domain (outside the CDR3, taken from reference TRBV5-1 and TRBJ1-1): KAGVTQTPRYLIKTRGQQVTLSCSPISGHRSVSWYQQTPGQGLQFLFEYFSETQRNKGNFPGRFSGRQFSNSRSEMNVSTLELGDSALYLCASSPGQGGSEAFFGQGTRLTVV.

In this sample, this clonotype turned up many times. This chain connects TRBV20-1 to TRBJ2-1, with D possibly being TRBD2 (7 bases). V gave up 0 bases and J gave up 7 bases, with 22 bases separating them. This CDR3 is 17 amino acids long. Germline CDR1 reads DFQATT; CDR2 reads SNEGSKA (reference sequence). This CDR3 is CSARDPRRGAGLNEQFF. CDR3 nucleotides: TGCAGTGCTAGAGATCCCCGCCGGGGGGCAGGCCTTAATGAGCAGTTCTTC.